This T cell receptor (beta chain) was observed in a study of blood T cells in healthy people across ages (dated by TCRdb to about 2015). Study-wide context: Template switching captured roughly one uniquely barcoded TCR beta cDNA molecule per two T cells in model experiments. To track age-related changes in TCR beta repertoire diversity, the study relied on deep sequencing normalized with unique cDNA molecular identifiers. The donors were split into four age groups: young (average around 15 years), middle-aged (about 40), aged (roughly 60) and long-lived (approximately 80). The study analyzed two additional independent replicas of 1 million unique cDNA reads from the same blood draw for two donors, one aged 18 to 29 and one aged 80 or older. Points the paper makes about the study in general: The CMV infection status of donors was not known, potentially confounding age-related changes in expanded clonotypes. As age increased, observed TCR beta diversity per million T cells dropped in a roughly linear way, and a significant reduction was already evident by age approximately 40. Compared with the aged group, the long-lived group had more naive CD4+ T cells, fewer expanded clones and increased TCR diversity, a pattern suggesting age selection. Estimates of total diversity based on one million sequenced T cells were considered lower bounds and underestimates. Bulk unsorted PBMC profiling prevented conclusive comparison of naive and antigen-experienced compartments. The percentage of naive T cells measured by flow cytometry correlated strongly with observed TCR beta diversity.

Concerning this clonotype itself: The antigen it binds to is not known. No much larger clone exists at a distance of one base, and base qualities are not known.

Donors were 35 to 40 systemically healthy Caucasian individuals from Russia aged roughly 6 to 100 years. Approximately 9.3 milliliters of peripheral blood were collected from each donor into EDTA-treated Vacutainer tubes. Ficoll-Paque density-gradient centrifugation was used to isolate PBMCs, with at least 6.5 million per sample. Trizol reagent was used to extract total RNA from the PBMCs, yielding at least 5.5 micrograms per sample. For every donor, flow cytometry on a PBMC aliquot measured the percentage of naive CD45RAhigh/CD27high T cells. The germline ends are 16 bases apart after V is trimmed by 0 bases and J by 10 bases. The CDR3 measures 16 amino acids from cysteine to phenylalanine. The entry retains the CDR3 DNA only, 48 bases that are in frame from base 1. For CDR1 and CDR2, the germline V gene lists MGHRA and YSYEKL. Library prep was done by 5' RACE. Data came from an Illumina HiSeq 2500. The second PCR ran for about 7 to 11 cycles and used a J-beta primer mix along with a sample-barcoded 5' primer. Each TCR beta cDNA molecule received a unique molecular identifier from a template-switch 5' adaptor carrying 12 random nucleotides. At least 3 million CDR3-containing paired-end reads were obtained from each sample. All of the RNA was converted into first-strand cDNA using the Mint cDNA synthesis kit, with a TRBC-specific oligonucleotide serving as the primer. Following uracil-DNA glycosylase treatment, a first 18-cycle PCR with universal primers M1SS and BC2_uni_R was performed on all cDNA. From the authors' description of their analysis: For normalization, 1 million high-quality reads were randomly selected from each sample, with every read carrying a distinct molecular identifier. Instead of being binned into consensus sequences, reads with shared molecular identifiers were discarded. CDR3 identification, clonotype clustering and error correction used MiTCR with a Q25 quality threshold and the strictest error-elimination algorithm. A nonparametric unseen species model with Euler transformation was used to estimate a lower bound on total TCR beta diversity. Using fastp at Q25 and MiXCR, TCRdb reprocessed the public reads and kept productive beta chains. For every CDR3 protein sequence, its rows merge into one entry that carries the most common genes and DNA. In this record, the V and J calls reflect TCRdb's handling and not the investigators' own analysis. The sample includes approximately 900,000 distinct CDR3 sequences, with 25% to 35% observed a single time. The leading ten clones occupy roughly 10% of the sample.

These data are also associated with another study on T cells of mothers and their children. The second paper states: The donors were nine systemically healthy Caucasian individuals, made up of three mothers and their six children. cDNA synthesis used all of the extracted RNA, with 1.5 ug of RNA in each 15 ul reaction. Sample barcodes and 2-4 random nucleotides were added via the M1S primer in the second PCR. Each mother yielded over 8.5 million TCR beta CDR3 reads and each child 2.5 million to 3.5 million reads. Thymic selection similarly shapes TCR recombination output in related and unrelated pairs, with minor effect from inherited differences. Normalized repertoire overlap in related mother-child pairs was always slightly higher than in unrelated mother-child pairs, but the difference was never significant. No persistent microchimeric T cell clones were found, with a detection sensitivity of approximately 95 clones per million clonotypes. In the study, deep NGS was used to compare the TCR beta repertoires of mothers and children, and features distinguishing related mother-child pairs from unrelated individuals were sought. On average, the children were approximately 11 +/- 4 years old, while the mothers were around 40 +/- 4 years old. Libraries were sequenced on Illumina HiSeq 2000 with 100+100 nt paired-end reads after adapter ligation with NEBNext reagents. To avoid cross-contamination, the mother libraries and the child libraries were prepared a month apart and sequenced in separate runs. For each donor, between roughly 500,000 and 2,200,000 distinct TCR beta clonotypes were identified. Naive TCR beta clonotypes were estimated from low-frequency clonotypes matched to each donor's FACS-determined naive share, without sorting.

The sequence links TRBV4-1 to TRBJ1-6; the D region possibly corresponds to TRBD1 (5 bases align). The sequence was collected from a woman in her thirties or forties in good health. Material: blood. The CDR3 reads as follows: CASSQETSGRGSPLHF. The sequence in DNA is TGCGCCAGCAGCCAAGAGACCTCGGGGCGGGGCTCACCCCTCCACTTT.